Given below is one T cell receptor beta chain in context. It has no known antigen specificity. Base qualities are not provided; no much larger clone lies one nucleotide away. For sequencing of the TCRbeta CDR3 region, genomic DNA was extracted from the sorted cells. The immunoSEQ Assay was used for sequencing of TCRbeta CDR3 regions. TCRdb obtained this table from immuneACCESS and retained in-frame rearrangements with V and J assigned. These tables miss some clones; where compared with another copy, unresolved V genes account for less than half of the shortfall, and the remainder is unexplained. In this sample the table shows around 150,000 clones, 90% of which occur a single time. The top ten clones comprise around 1% of the sample. This specimen comes from a study of OX40 agonist ivuxolimab in advanced cancers. About the study as a whole: Ivuxolimab, which targeted the costimulatory receptor OX40 (CD134), was an agonistic, fully human IgG2 monoclonal antibody. The point of sequencing TCRbeta in the periphery was to test whether ivuxolimab changed TCR sequence diversity and drove clonal T-cell expansion. Partial responses occurred in three dose-escalation patients: two with cutaneous melanoma and one with hepatocellular carcinoma. Of the approximately 54 dose-escalation patients, hepatocellular carcinoma was present in approximately 20, melanoma in around 15, renal cell carcinoma in 9 and head and neck cancer in 9. The monotherapy dose-escalation portion (N ≈ 50 patients) of the phase I ivuxolimab trial is reported in the paper. Intravenous ivuxolimab was administered to patients every 2 weeks at six dose levels: 0.01, 0.1, 0.3, 1.5, 3 and 10 mg/kg. Prior anti-PD-1, anti-PD-L1 or anti-CTLA-4 therapy was permitted, and approximately 42% of dose-escalation patients had received checkpoint inhibitors. In the dose-escalation cohort, 82.7% of patients were male, and the mean age was around 60 years, with a range of about 23 to 90.

V has 1 base trimmed and J has 1 base trimmed; junction bases matching no gene number 14. CDR1 and CDR2 are read off the germline V gene as SGDLS and YYNGEE. Including the terminal cysteine and phenylalanine, the CDR3 comprises 20 residues. Only the CDR3 region is kept as DNA, spanning 60 bases read in frame from base 1. What the work shows at the level of the full study, not this receptor alone: After ivuxolimab, expanded clones were on average more numerous among CD8+ T cells than among CD4+ T cells. In partial responders in the 0.1-3.0 mg/kg groups, normalized peripheral clonal expansion was found to be among the lowest, especially among CD8+ T cells. Low levels of normalized T-cell clonal expansion were also seen in some nonresponding patients. Which antigens the clonally expanded peripheral T cells were specific for was not determined. At doses of 0.1 to 3.0 mg/kg, clonal expansion of both CD4+ and CD8+ T cells in blood was seen between baseline and week 6.

The trial excluded patients who had a history of autoimmune disease or were on systemic immunosuppression. Peripheral blood for TCR sequencing was drawn from every dose cohort at baseline, at cycle 4 day 1 and at cycle 7 day 1. Samples came from an open-label, multicenter, first-in-human phase I dose-escalation trial of ivuxolimab. Adults with locally advanced or metastatic melanoma, renal cell, hepatocellular, or head and neck squamous cell carcinoma were enrolled in the trial. Before TCR sequencing, CD4+ and CD8+ T cells were separately sorted from peripheral blood. This receptor chain uses TRBV9 and TRBJ2-7, with 13 middle bases fitting TRBD2. This clonotype originated in an adult with an advanced solid tumor such as melanoma, head and neck, liver or kidney cancer. The specimen comprised CD4+ or CD8+ T cells sorted from blood, sampled in a trial of the OX40 agonist ivuxolimab. The CDR3 here reads CASSVRTQLAGGRGSYEQYF. The nucleotides are TGTGCCAGCAGCGTAAGGACCCAACTAGCGGGAGGGCGGGGGTCCTACGAGCAGTACTTC.